This T cell receptor beta chain was identified in a study of prognosis after radiotherapy for stage I lung cancer. Across the study: Stage I non-small cell lung cancer cases were enrolled from 2018 through early 2019. 10 to 15 men and over five women, aged about 53 to 95 and with a median age of approximately 70 years, made up the patients.

The study amplified the TCR beta CDR3 region from genomic DNA. This amplification was carried out by two rounds of multiplex PCR. Primers were specific to each TRBV and TRBJ gene in first-round PCR. TCRdb fed the multiplex PCR reads into MiXCR, producing one record per CDR3 protein. The repertoire holds 30,000 to 40,000 distinct CDR3 sequences, with less than 40% as singletons. Peripheral blood, in approximately 6-milliliter volumes, was drawn at each of two time points. A remark on this clonotype: The antigen is unknown.

General observations from the study: Frequencies of TRBV and TRBJ gene use reportedly varied by whether patients had metastases.

Germline V gene sequence: CDR1 SGDLS, CDR2 YYNGEE. The CDR3 totals 14 residues. J lost 7 bases, V lost 2 bases, and 6 bases had no gene match. The TCR was taken from a donor older than 45 with non-small cell lung cancer. The chain recombines TRBV9 with TRBJ2-1; 7 nucleotides match TRBD2. Sequences were derived from PBMCs, sampled before or after stereotactic body radiation therapy (not recorded which). As DNA, the CDR3 is TGTGCCAGCAGCGTGGCGGGAGCGGGAAATGAGCAGTTCTTC. It encodes CASSVAGAGNEQFF.